Included here is one T cell receptor beta chain sequence, with context. Its antigen is still unknown. TCRdb processed the 5' RACE reads again and assigns one entry to each CDR3 protein, with no DNA. The sample includes about 160,000 distinct CDR3 sequences. This specimen belongs to a study of T cells expressing NK-cell markers. Study-wide results and limits: Leadership of the CD3+CD56-NKG2C+ fraction also belonged to these clonotypes in four donors. In about six donors, dominant NKG2C+ clonotypes were about 1.0-7.0% of CD8+ T cells. Clones of NKG2C+ T cells that had expanded were of unclear HCMV specificity.

This CDR3 contains 17 residues. Germline V CDR1 and CDR2: MGHRA, YSYEKL. Sequencing was performed on blood T cells: a sorted CD56 or NKG2C T cell subset, CD4+ or CD8+ T cells, or bulk PBMC T cells (not recorded which). This TCR was recovered from a woman aged 18-70 years in good health. The genes are TRBV4-1 and TRBJ1-6. CDR3 region: CASSQFTGTSYNSPLHF.